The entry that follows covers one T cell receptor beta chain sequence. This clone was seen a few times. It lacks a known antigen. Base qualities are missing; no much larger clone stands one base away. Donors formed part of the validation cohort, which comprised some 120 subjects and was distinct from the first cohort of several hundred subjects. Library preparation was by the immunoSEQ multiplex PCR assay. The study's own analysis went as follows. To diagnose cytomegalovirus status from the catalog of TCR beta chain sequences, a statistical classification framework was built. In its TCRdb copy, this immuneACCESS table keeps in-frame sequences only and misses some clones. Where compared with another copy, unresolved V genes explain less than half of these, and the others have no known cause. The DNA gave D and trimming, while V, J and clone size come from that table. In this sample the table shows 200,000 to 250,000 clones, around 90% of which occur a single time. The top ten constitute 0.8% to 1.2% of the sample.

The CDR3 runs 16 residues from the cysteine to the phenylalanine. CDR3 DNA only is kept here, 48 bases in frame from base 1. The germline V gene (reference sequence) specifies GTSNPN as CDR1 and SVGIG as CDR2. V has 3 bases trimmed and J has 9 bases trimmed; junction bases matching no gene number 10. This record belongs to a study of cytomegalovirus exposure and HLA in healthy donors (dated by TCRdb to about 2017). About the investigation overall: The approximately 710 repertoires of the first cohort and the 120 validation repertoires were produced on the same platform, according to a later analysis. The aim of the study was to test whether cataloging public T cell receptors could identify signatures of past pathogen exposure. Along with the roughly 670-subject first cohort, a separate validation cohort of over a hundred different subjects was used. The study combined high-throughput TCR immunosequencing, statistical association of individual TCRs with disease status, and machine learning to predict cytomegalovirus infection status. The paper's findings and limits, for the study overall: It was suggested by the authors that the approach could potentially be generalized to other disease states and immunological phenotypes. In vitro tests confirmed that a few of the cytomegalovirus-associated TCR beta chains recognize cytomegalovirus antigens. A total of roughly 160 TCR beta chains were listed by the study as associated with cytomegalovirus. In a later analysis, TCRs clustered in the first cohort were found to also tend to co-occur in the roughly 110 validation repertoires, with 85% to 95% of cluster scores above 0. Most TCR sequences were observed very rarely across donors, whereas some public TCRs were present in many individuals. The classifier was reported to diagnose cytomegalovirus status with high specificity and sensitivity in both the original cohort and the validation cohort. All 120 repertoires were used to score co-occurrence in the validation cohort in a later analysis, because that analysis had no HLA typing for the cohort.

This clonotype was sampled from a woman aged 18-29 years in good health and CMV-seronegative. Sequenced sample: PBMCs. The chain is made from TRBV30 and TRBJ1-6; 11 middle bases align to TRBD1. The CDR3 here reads CAWRRLGTGGVSPLHF. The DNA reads TGTGCCTGGAGACGTCTCGGGACAGGGGGTGTTTCACCCCTCCACTTT.